This T cell receptor beta chain was identified in a study of shared clonotypes between healthy human individuals. The overall study: Per-donor plates numbered three CD4 naive, three CD4 memory, two CD8 naive and one CD8 memory. Study-wide findings and caveats: Specimens sampled were limited to blood, with tissue repertoires likely differing.

There were no recent acute infections or vaccinations among the donors, who were healthy HIV-negative adults. Memory CD4+ cells were the fraction left after CD45RA+ naive selection. From germline, CDR1 is SEHNR and CDR2 FQNEAQ (reference sequence). With 5 bases clipped from V and 9 bases from J, the junction kept 14 bases outside the gene matches. This CDR3 is 16 amino acids long. As regards this clone: Its cognate antigen is unknown.

The table came from immunoSEQ multiplex PCR; TCRdb's copy has only in-frame clones and leaves some out. The table records under 650,000 clones, around 96% of them present only once. Sequenced sample: naive CD4+ T cells sorted from blood. Regarding subset: CD45RA+ positively selected. The sequence was collected from a woman in her 30s in good health. The J gene is TRBJ2-7, the V gene TRBV7-9, with TRBD1 identical over 12 bases. This chain's CDR3 is CASSPPPGQGATGQYF. The CDR3 region has the DNA TGTGCCAGCAGCCCCCCACCGGGACAGGGGGCAACGGGGCAGTACTTC. The full variable domain, in which reference TRBV7-9 and TRBJ2-7 provide the parts outside the CDR3, is DTGVSQNPRHKITKRGQNVTFRCDPISEHNRLYWYRQTLGQGPEFLTYFQNEAQLEKSRLLSDRFSAERPKGSFSTLEIQRTEQGDSAMYLCASSPPPGQGATGQYFGPGTRLTVT.